What follows describes a single T cell receptor (beta chain). Its antigen remains unknown. This entry is derived from a study of CD8+ T cells in alopecia areata. Study-level background: The duration of tofacitinib was 6 to 18 months, with 6 months off drug afterward. Findings of the study overall: It was lesional scalp, especially alopecia totalis/universalis, that showed higher clonality than normal scalp.

Sequencing templates came from extracted RNA that was reverse transcribed into cDNA. Generated by immunoSEQ multiplex PCR, the TCRdb table keeps only in-frame clones and is missing some. The repertoire holds 70,000 or so clones, with 55% to 65% as singletons. Germline V lookup: CDR1 GTSNPN, CDR2 SVGIG (reference sequence). Trimming took off 2 bases at V and 0 bases at J, with 17 bases between the two ends. The CDR3 runs 17 residues. The sample in question was CD8+ T cells sorted from blood, obtained at week 0. The clonotype originates from a human donor with alopecia areata. The chain recombines TRBV30 with TRBJ1-5; TRBD1 is a possible D gene (6 bases). The CDR3 DNA is TGTGCCTGGAGTAAGACAGGTACCGCCTCTAGCAATCAGCCCCAGCATTTT. It specifies CAWSKTGTASSNQPQHF.